This TCR beta chain was identified in a study of T cells in Graves' hyperthyroidism and ophthalmopathy. Turning to this clonotype: Antigen unknown.

Clinical symptoms, serum thyroxine, TRAb, thyroid ultrasound and orbital computed tomography established diagnosis. The source of the PBMCs was 8 to 10 ml of fresh peripheral blood. Study-wide results and limits: The blood repertoire included most of the expanded thyroid clonotypes above 0.001.

TCR beta CDR3 regions were amplified from RNA. The HTBI primer set served for first-round RT-PCR of the TCR CDR3. TCRdb processed the multiplex PCR reads anew with MiXCR; each CDR3 protein has one entry. The sample consists of 450,000 to 650,000 distinct CDR3 sequences, around 20% of them appearing once. From germline, CDR1 is LNHDA and CDR2 SQIVND (reference sequence). There are 15 residues in the CDR3. The V gene lost 1 base and the J gene lost 3 bases, with 10 bases spanning the gap. The sequence derives from a man aged 18 to 30 with Graves' hyperthyroidism. V usage is TRBV19 and J usage is TRBJ1-5; D is uncertain. Sequenced: blood. CDR3: CASSIGVGNNQPQHF. In DNA form, the CDR3 reads TGTGCCAGTAGTATAGGAGTGGGGAACAATCAGCCCCAGCATTTT. Using reference TRBV19 and TRBJ1-5 for the parts outside the CDR3, the full variable domain is DGGITQSPKYLFRKEGQNVTLSCEQNLNHDAMYWYRQDPGQGLRLIYYSQIVNDFQKGDIAEGYSVSREKKESFPLTVTSAQKNPTAFYLCASSIGVGNNQPQHFGDGTRLSIL.